A single sample gave rise to the 28 T cell receptor beta chains below, sequenced in a study of CD8 T cells in ankylosing spondylitis. Study-wide points: A motif of several highly homologous TCR beta variants was seen as apparently characteristic of ankylosing spondylitis blood.

Antigen specificity for these receptors is unknown. MiXCR, run by TCRdb on the 5' RACE reads, gives a single entry per CDR3 protein. This sample carries about 840,000 distinct CDR3 sequences, around 11% of them seen once, and the ten largest clones take around 0.51%. The sequenced material came from blood, either unsorted or a sorted T cell fraction (not recorded which). These receptors were collected from a male donor with ankylosing spondylitis.

A word on this clonotype: This could be a read error, since a much larger clone is one nucleotide away. The chain uses TRBV29-1 and TRBJ1-4; D remains ambiguous. Germline values: CDR1 SQVTM, CDR2 ANQGSEA. The CDR3 has 13 amino acids. The CDR3 spells CSAEEQAGEKLFF. In DNA, the CDR3 is TGCAGCGCTGAAGAGCAGGCGGGAGAAAAACTGTTTTTT.

The V gene is TRBV9, the J gene TRBJ2-1; D uncertain. This CDR3 has 15 residues. With 1 base removed from V and 0 bases from J, the gap between germline ends came to 8 bases. Germline CDR1 and CDR2: SGDLS and YYNGEE. For the CDR3, the DNA is TGTGCCAGCAGCGTACAAGCGAGCTCCTACAATGAGCAGTTCTTC. Encoded protein: CASSVQASSYNEQFF.

The CDR3 sequence is CSAITPGLAESSTDTQYF. The CDR3, as DNA: TGCAGTGCTATTACGCCGGGACTAGCGGAGTCTAGCACAGATACGCAGTATTTT. The chain combines TRBV20-1 with TRBJ2-3, with 11 bases matching TRBD2. Germline V lookup: CDR1 DFQATT, CDR2 SNEGSKA (reference sequence). The CDR3 is made up of 18 amino acids. V was pared by 4 bases and J by 0 bases, with 12 bases of the junction left unmatched.

This sequence joins TRBV7-8 and TRBJ1-5; 8 positions agree with TRBD1. The trim removed 5 bases at V and 2 bases at J, leaving 8 bases unmatched. The CDR3 extends over 16 amino acids. CDR1 SGHVS and CDR2 FQNEAQ come from the germline V gene. DNA of the CDR3: TGTGCCAGCAGCCTCTGGACAGGGAGTGGCAATCAGCCCCAGCATTTT. Its protein is CASSLWTGSGNQPQHF.

V usage is TRBV6-1 and J usage is TRBJ2-2, with TRBD2 matching over 15 bases. The CDR3 spans 16 residues. V dropped 10 bases and J dropped 7; count of bases not matched to a gene: 10. The V gene's germline CDR1 is MNHNS and CDR2 SASEGT. The DNA of the CDR3 is TGTGCCACTCCGGGACTAGCGGGAGGTCTAGGCGGGGAGCTGTTTTTT. Translated: CATPGLAGGLGGELFF.

The sample holds a few counts of this clonotype. This sequence joins TRBV28 and TRBJ2-7, with 8 bases identical to TRBD1. The CDR3 sequence is 14 residues long. Germline trimming cut 5 bases from V and 2 bases from J; bases unmatched to any gene: 5. CDR1 and CDR2 from the germline V gene are MDHEN and SYDVKM. In nucleotides, the CDR3 is TGTGCCAGCAGTCAACCGGGACAGGCCTACGAGCAGTACTTC. It encodes CASSQPGQAYEQYF.

This clonotype has at least ten counts. V usage is TRBV12-3 or TRBV12-4 and J usage is TRBJ1-1, with TRBD1 matching 9 bases. The trim removed 7 bases at V and 3 bases at J, leaving 9 bases unmatched. This CDR3 comprises 15 residues. For the CDR3, the DNA is TGTGCCAGCAAACGAACAGGGGGCGCATACACTGAAGCTTTCTTT. This sequence encodes CASKRTGGAYTEAFF.

This clonotype was observed many times. The V gene is TRBV4-2, the J gene TRBJ2-1; 7 bases fit TRBD1. CDR3 length: 15 amino acids. The germline CDR1 and CDR2 sequences are LGHNA and YNFKEQ. V lost 4 bases to trimming and J lost 7 bases; unmatched junction nucleotides: 10. Written as DNA, the CDR3 is TGTGCCAGCAGCCTCAACAGGGGAAGTCATAATGAGCAGTTCTTC. Residues: CASSLNRGSHNEQFF.

This clonotype has ten or more counts. V is TRBV4-3 and J is TRBJ1-5, with D uncertain. Germline lookup yields CDR1 LGHNA and CDR2 YSLEER. Trimming took off 0 bases at V and 0 bases at J, with 12 bases between the two ends. This CDR3 comprises 17 residues. Here the CDR3 DNA reads TGCGCCAGCAGCCAAGAGTGGGCACCTTTTAGCAATCAGCCCCAGCATTTT. Translated, it gives CASSQEWAPFSNQPQHF.

This clonotype was seen at least ten times. The chain couples TRBV12-3 or TRBV12-4 to TRBJ1-1; D is unresolved. Between the trimmed V and J ends, which lost 7 bases and 0 bases, there was a span of 9 bases. CDR3 size: 13 residues. CDR3 nucleotides: TGTGCCAGCACCCTTGGGCTGAACACTGAAGCTTTCTTT. This gives the protein CASTLGLNTEAFF.

This chain links TRBV12-3 or TRBV12-4 with TRBJ1-5; TRBD1 matches at 7 bases. The V gene end was trimmed by 6 bases and the J gene end by 2 bases; junction bases not matched to a gene: 7. CDR3 size: 15 residues. CDR3 in DNA: TGTGCCAGCAGGAATACAGGGGTAGGCAATCAGCCCCAGCATTTT. Encoded protein: CASRNTGVGNQPQHF.

Many counts were recorded for this clonotype. The CDR3 sequence: CASSRRPGQANEKLFF. CDR3 bases: TGTGCCAGCAGCCGCCGCCCGGGACAGGCTAATGAAAAACTGTTTTTT. The chain is built from TRBV6-1 and TRBJ1-4; 8 bases are shared with TRBD1. This CDR3 comprises 16 residues. The germline gives CDR1 MNHNS, CDR2 SASEGT. The V segment lost 6 bases and the J segment 3 bases; nucleotides outside the gene matches: 9.

The table lists this clonotype with many counts. The V gene is TRBV10-3, the J gene TRBJ1-1, with no clear D. Germline CDR1 and CDR2: ENHRY and SYGVKD. This CDR3 has 13 residues. V was shortened by 2 bases and J by 4 bases, with 8 bases between the two germline ends. The CDR3 reads CAISERLGTEAFF. The CDR3 DNA sequence: TGTGCCATCAGTGAGCGCTTGGGCACTGAAGCTTTCTTT.

This clonotype was found a few times. V usage is TRBV5-1 and J usage is TRBJ2-5; D unclear. The V gene's germline CDR1 is SGHRS and CDR2 YFSETQ. Trimming left V 6 bases short and J 4 bases short, with 16 bases between. CDR3 length: 14 amino acids. The CDR3 is CASKSSPGLETQYF. Written as DNA, the CDR3 is TGCGCCAGCAAGTCGAGCCCCGGGCTAGAGACCCAGTACTTC. Drawing the rest from reference TRBV5-1 and TRBJ2-5, the complete variable domain is KAGVTQTPRYLIKTRGQQVTLSCSPISGHRSVSWYQQTPGQGLQFLFEYFSETQRNKGNFPGRFSGRQFSNSRSEMNVSTLELGDSALYLCASKSSPGLETQYFGPGTRLLVL.

Many counts were recorded for this clonotype. V usage is TRBV7-6 and J usage is TRBJ2-1; TRBD1 agrees at 9 bases. The CDR3 contains 14 residues. Per the germline V gene, CDR1 is SGHVS and CDR2 is FNYEAQ. The ends lost 4 bases at V and 5 bases at J; junction bases unmatched: 3. The CDR3 DNA follows: TGTGCCAGCAGCTCCCGGACAGGGGACAATGAGCAGTTCTTC. This sequence encodes CASSSRTGDNEQFF.

This clonotype was recorded at least ten times. The rearrangement joins TRBV12-3 or TRBV12-4 to TRBJ1-4, with 7 bases matching TRBD1. CDR3 length equals 15 residues. V lost 1 base, J lost 3 bases, and 2 bases stayed unmatched. The CDR3 loop reads CASSLGQGANEKLFF. CDR3 DNA sequence: TGTGCCAGCAGTTTAGGACAGGGAGCTAATGAAAAACTGTTTTTT.

This clonotype was counted only a few times. The chain uses TRBV20-1 and TRBJ2-7; TRBD2 aligns across 7 bases. Trimming at V came to 0 bases and at J to 5 bases, leaving 10 bases not matched to a gene. CDR1 is DFQATT and CDR2 is SNEGSKA in the germline V gene (reference sequence). The CDR3 length is 15 residues. The CDR3 sequence is CSARDLGGGSHEQYF. For the CDR3, the DNA is TGCAGTGCTAGAGATCTTGGCGGGGGTTCCCACGAGCAGTACTTC.

The chain links TRBV27 to TRBJ2-7, with D unresolved. V lost 3 bases to trimming and J lost 6 bases, with 12 bases between them. This CDR3 contains 13 residues. Looked up from germline, CDR1 is MNHEY and CDR2 is SMNVEV (reference sequence). The CDR3 reads CASSFLQAGEQYF. As DNA, the CDR3 is TGTGCCAGCAGTTTCCTACAAGCAGGCGAGCAGTACTTC.

V usage is TRBV11-1 and J usage is TRBJ2-1, with 12 bases fitting TRBD2. The CDR3 is 17 amino acids. J lost 6 bases, V lost 5 bases, and 11 bases had no gene match. Looked up from germline, CDR1 is SGHAT and CDR2 is FQDESV (reference sequence). CDR3 sequence (DNA): TGTGCCAGCAGCCAAGATGAGACTAGCGGGAGCTCCAATGAGCAGTTCTTC. It translates to CASSQDETSGSSNEQFF.

The chain joins TRBV18 to TRBJ2-5; 9 bases match TRBD2. With 5 bases clipped from V and 4 bases from J, the junction kept 11 bases outside the gene matches. The CDR3 is made up of 16 amino acids. In germline, CDR1 is KGHSH, CDR2 LQKENI. The CDR3 DNA follows: TGTGCCAGCTCAACGCCGGGACTAGCTAATTTAGAGACCCAGTACTTC. This gives the protein CASSTPGLANLETQYF.

This clonotype was found a few times. This chain connects TRBV7-2 to TRBJ2-1, with D unclear. The V end was cut by 3 bases, the J end by 7 bases, with 13 bases between. Germline CDR1 and CDR2: SGHTA and FQGNSA. This CDR3 spans 14 amino acids. The CDR3 loop reads CASSFTRLANEQFF. DNA for the CDR3: TGTGCCAGCAGCTTTACACGGCTTGCTAATGAGCAGTTCTTC.

This clonotype has a count of ten or more. The chain joins TRBV20-1 to TRBJ2-1; no firm D call. V lost 4 bases and J lost 6, with 10 bases in between. The CDR3 length is 12 residues. CDR1 and CDR2 (germline): DFQATT, SNEGSKA (reference sequence). The CDR3 sequence is CSANRPTNEQFF. CDR3 nucleotide sequence: TGCAGTGCTAATCGTCCCACCAATGAGCAGTTCTTC.

The chain has TRBV7-3 and TRBJ1-2; no clear D gene. Germline V lookup: CDR1 SGHTA, CDR2 FQGTGA. Trimming removed 5 bases from V and 8 bases from J, with 24 bases in between. The CDR3 totals 16 residues. The CDR3 sequence: CASSRTSSQDPRGYTF. In nucleotides, the CDR3 is TGTGCCAGCAGCAGAACCTCGTCACAAGATCCTCGCGGCTACACCTTC. Variable domain in full (rest from reference TRBV7-3 and TRBJ1-2): GAGVSQTPSNKVTEKGKYVELRCDPISGHTALYWYRQSLGQGPEFLIYFQGTGAADDSGLPNDRFFAVRPEGSVSTLKIQRTERGDSAVYLCASSRTSSQDPRGYTFGSGTRLTVV.

V usage is TRBV20-1 and J usage is TRBJ2-1; 10 positions match TRBD2. The V and J ends lost 3 bases and 8 bases, in that order; junction bases with no gene match: 7. CDR1 is DFQATT, CDR2 SNEGSKA, per germline (reference sequence). CDR3 length: 14 amino acids. CDR3 nucleotide sequence: TGCAGTGCTAGGATGAGCGGGGGGGTTGATGAGCAGTTCTTC. Protein product: CSARMSGGVDEQFF.

This clonotype was seen more than once but under ten times. The gene calls are TRBV7-8 and TRBJ2-7; 8 bases map to TRBD2. The CDR3 is 14 amino acids. CDR1 SGHVS and CDR2 FQNEAQ come from the germline V gene. Trimming at V came to 7 bases and at J to 7 bases, leaving 12 bases not matched to a gene. CDR3 in amino acids: CASTFTAGVGEQYF. CDR3 DNA: TGTGCCAGCACCTTCACAGCGGGGGTTGGTGAGCAGTACTTC. The variable domain in full, completed from reference TRBV7-8 and TRBJ2-7, reads GAGVSQSPRYKVAKRGQDVALRCDPISGHVSLFWYQQALGQGPEFLTYFQNEAQLDKSGLPSDRFFAERPEGSVSTLKIQRTQQEDSAVYLCASTFTAGVGEQYFGPGTRLTVT.

The V call is TRBV4-2, the J call TRBJ1-1; the D is unclear. The CDR3 has 13 residues. Germline assignment: CDR1 LGHNA and CDR2 YNFKEQ. The V and J ends lost 4 bases and 8 bases respectively, with 14 bases between them. DNA for the CDR3: TGTGCCAGCAGCCGAGGAGACGGCCGAGAAGCTTTCTTT. It yields the protein CASSRGDGREAFF.

This clonotype was seen only a few times. The genes are TRBV5-4 and TRBJ2-5; D gene ambiguous. Germline values: CDR1 SGHNT, CDR2 YYREEE (reference sequence). Trimming took 4 bases from V and 4 from J, leaving 14 bases between them. CDR3 length equals 14 residues. The chain's CDR3 is CASSPGLMGETQYF. The CDR3 DNA sequence: TGTGCCAGCAGCCCGGGCCTTATGGGAGAGACCCAGTACTTC. The full variable domain, with the rest looked up from reference TRBV5-4 and TRBJ2-5, is ETGVTQSPTHLIKTRGQQVTLRCSSQSGHNTVSWYQQALGQGPQFIFQYYREEENGRGNFPPRFSGLQFPNYSSELNVNALELDDSALYLCASSPGLMGETQYFGPGTRLLVL.

This clonotype was detected many times. The chain joins TRBV28 to TRBJ2-3; 8 bases are a match to TRBD1. Germline V gene data show CDR1 as MDHEN and CDR2 as SYDVKM. There are 15 residues in the CDR3. Trimming took 5 bases from V and 8 from J; bases not matched to a gene: 12. The CDR3 DNA sequence: TGTGCCAGCAGTCCCTCGGACAGGGTGTGGGTTACGCAGTATTTT. Amino acids: CASSPSDRVWVTQYF.